These 21 T cell receptor beta chains were sequenced from one sample in a study of blood T cell repertoires in COVID-19. Only in-frame clones appear in the TCRdb table, and some are missing; sequencing was by immunoSEQ multiplex PCR. This table has 200,000 to 250,000 clones, 80% to 90% appearing once. The sample comprised peripheral blood. The source of these receptors is a man between 40 and 49 years old with acute or convalescent COVID-19.

The CDR3 DNA follows: TGCGCCAGCAGGGACGCAGGGGGAAATCAGCCCCAGCATTTT. It encodes CASRDAGGNQPQHF. The V gene is TRBV10-2, the J gene TRBJ1-5; 7 nucleotides agree with TRBD1. This CDR3 is built from 14 residues. The V and J ends lost 6 bases and 4 bases, in that order; junction bases with no gene match: 6. CDR1 is WSHSY and CDR2 is SAAADI in the germline V gene.

This clone was recorded once. The V gene is TRBV4-3, the J gene TRBJ1-4, with D maybe TRBD1 (5 bases). CDR1 and CDR2 (germline): LGHNA, YSLEER. CDR3 size: 15 residues. The V and J ends lost 4 bases and 4 bases respectively, with 13 bases between them. The CDR3 spells CASSRGSGGNEKLFF. The CDR3 coding sequence is TGCGCCAGCAGCCGAGGAAGCGGGGGTAATGAAAAACTGTTTTTT.

The chain employs TRBV30 and TRBJ2-1; 10 nucleotides align to TRBD2. The CDR3 is made up of 14 amino acids. With 2 bases clipped from V and 4 bases from J, the junction kept 2 bases outside the gene matches. The germline gives CDR1 GTSNPN, CDR2 SVGIG (reference sequence). CDR3 loop: CAWSNSGGYNEQFF. The CDR3 DNA reads TGTGCCTGGAGTAATAGCGGGGGGTACAATGAGCAGTTCTTC.

In its sample, this clone was seen once. This chain uses TRBV23-1 with TRBJ1-6; D not certain. TRBV23-1 is an open reading frame whose function is uncertain. The V gene lost 0 bases and the J gene lost 8 bases, with 20 bases spanning the gap. This CDR3 contains 18 residues. Written as DNA, the CDR3 is TGCGCCAGCAGTCAATCGAGTTTGCCGGTGACCGAGGATTCACCCCTCCACTTT. Its protein product is CASSQSSLPVTEDSPLHF.

The J gene is TRBJ2-2, the V gene TRBV3-1 (or the pseudogene TRBV3-2); 8 nucleotides line up with TRBD1. The CDR3 covers 16 residues. The germline V gene encodes CDR1 LGHDT and CDR2 YNNKEL (reference sequence). V gave up 4 bases and J gave up 5 bases; unmatched junction bases: 9. The CDR3 loop reads CASSPRGQGRTGELFF. CDR3 nucleotides: TGTGCCAGCAGCCCTCGCGGACAGGGCCGGACCGGGGAGCTGTTTTTT.

The J gene is TRBJ1-3, the V gene TRBV6-5, with 7 bases fitting TRBD1. CDR3 length equals 15 residues. Germline V gene lookup returns CDR1 MNHEY and CDR2 SVGAGI. Trimming at V came to 2 bases and at J to 3 bases, leaving 4 bases not matched to a gene. In nucleotides, the CDR3 is TGTGCCAGCAGTTACAGGGGACAGCTTGGAAACACCATATATTTT. It encodes CASSYRGQLGNTIYF.

V gene TRBV7-2 combines with J gene TRBJ2-2; D possibly corresponds to TRBD1 (5 bases). The length of the CDR3 is 18 residues. The germline V gene encodes CDR1 SGHTA and CDR2 FQGNSA. Trimming cost V 5 bases and J 4 bases, with 23 bases left between them. The CDR3 DNA follows: TGTGCCAGCAGCGACCTTCGCAGGGCCCTCGCTCTCACCGGGGAGCTGTTTTTT. Translation gives CASSDLRRALALTGELFF.

The chain employs TRBV19 and TRBJ2-1; TRBD1 might be the D (5 bases). This CDR3 spans 13 amino acids. V was shortened by 8 bases and J by 4 bases, with 12 bases between the two germline ends. CDR1 is LNHDA and CDR2 is SQIVND in the germline V gene (reference sequence). The CDR3 bases are TGTGCCAGTTCCAGGGTAGGGTACAATGAGCAGTTCTTC. Translation gives CASSRVGYNEQFF.

The chain employs TRBV7-9 and TRBJ1-2, with TRBD1 matching over 9 bases. The V gene's germline CDR1 is SEHNR and CDR2 FQNEAQ (reference sequence). V lost 7 bases to trimming and J lost 8 bases; unmatched junction nucleotides: 11. The CDR3 is 14 amino acids. The CDR3 loop reads CASTNPGTGKGYTF. The DNA of the CDR3 is TGTGCCAGCACCAACCCCGGGACAGGGAAGGGCTACACCTTC.

The chain joins TRBV19 to TRBJ1-6; unclear D gene. V was trimmed by 0 bases and J by 9 bases, leaving 12 bases between them. The CDR3 sequence is 15 residues long. Germline V gives CDR1 LNHDA, CDR2 SQIVND (reference sequence). CDR3 in amino acids: CASSIDHSSGSPLHF. CDR3 DNA: TGTGCCAGTAGTATAGATCACTCCAGCGGTTCACCCCTCCACTTT.

The CDR3 coding sequence is TGCAGCGCCGTAGGGGCCATCTCCTACGAGCAGTACTTC. This sequence encodes CSAVGAISYEQYF. The chain is built from TRBV29-1 and TRBJ2-7, with D perhaps TRBD1 (5 bases). The germline V gene encodes CDR1 SQVTM and CDR2 ANQGSEA. V was clipped by 7 bases and J by 0 bases, with 13 bases between them. This CDR3 comprises 13 residues.

This clone was observed once. This chain connects TRBV5-8 to TRBJ1-5; no definite D call. Germline-derived CDR1 and CDR2 are SGHTS and YDEGEE. V was clipped by 4 bases and J by 6 bases, with 14 bases between them. The CDR3 sequence is 14 residues long. The CDR3 region is CASSGEVGSQPQHF. For the CDR3, the DNA is TGTGCCAGCAGCGGGGAAGTGGGGAGTCAGCCCCAGCATTTT.

This rearrangement joins TRBV7-3 to TRBJ1-2, with TRBD1 identical over 9 bases. The CDR3 consists of 14 residues. Trimming cost V 5 bases and J 7 bases; bases outside gene matches: 8. CDR1 and CDR2 (germline): SGHTA, FQGTGA. The CDR3 sequence: CASSRGQGESGYTF. In DNA, the CDR3 is TGTGCCAGCAGCCGGGGACAGGGAGAATCTGGCTACACCTTC.

The rearrangement joins TRBV11-2 to TRBJ1-2; D is uncertain. The germline V gene encodes CDR1 SGHAT and CDR2 FQNNGV. The CDR3 consists of 16 residues. The ends were cut back, 5 bases at V and 0 bases at J, with 16 bases in the middle. This CDR3 reads CASSPERVSSNYGYTF. The CDR3 DNA is TGTGCCAGCAGCCCCGAGCGGGTCAGTTCTAACTATGGCTACACCTTC.

This clone was counted between two and nine times. The rearrangement joins TRBV11-2 to TRBJ1-1, with 7 positions matching TRBD1. V was pared by 5 bases and J by 11 bases, with 8 bases of the junction left unmatched. The CDR3 has 12 residues. Germline CDR1 reads SGHAT; CDR2 reads FQNNGV. The CDR3 is CASSQKGAQAFF. In DNA form, the CDR3 reads TGTGCCAGCAGCCAGAAGGGGGCGCAGGCTTTCTTT.

This clone was picked up one time. V gene TRBV6-5 combines with J gene TRBJ1-1, with 8 bases identical to TRBD1. The germline V gene has CDR1 MNHEY and CDR2 SVGAGI. The V segment lost 5 bases and the J segment 4 bases; nucleotides outside the gene matches: 9. CDR3 length: 15 amino acids. CDR3 DNA: TGTGCCAGCAGTCAGCCTCTCACAGGGGGCACTGAAGCTTTCTTT. As protein: CASSQPLTGGTEAFF.

The V call is TRBV6-5, the J call TRBJ1-6; 9 bases are a match to TRBD1. Germline trimming cut 5 bases from V and 10 bases from J; bases unmatched to any gene: 9. Germline V gene lookup returns CDR1 MNHEY and CDR2 SVGAGI. The CDR3 covers 15 residues. The CDR3 loop reads CASSTSGTGTSPLHF. The CDR3 bases are TGTGCCAGCAGTACGTCCGGGACAGGGACGTCACCCCTCCACTTT.

The chain employs TRBV7-9 and TRBJ1-1; D may be TRBD1 (6 bases). Trimming removed 5 bases from V and 3 bases from J, with 13 bases in between. Germline CDR1 and CDR2: SEHNR and FQNEAQ (reference sequence). The CDR3 is 14 residues long. Here the CDR3 DNA reads TGTGCCAGCAGCCAAAGGGGGTCTGACACTGAAGCTTTCTTT. Its translation is CASSQRGSDTEAFF. Using reference TRBV7-9 and TRBJ1-1 for the parts outside the CDR3, the full variable domain is DTGVSQNPRHKITKRGQNVTFRCDPISEHNRLYWYRQTLGQGPEFLTYFQNEAQLEKSRLLSDRFSAERPKGSFSTLEIQRTEQGDSAMYLCASSQRGSDTEAFFGQGTRLTVV.

The chain uses TRBV6-1 and TRBJ1-3, with a tentative D call TRBD1 (5 bases). Germline CDR1 MNHNS, CDR2 SASEGT. The ends were cut back, 3 bases at V and 0 bases at J, with 12 bases in the middle. The CDR3 runs to 16 residues. CDR3 sequence: CASSDLDRSSGNTIYF. CDR3 sequence (DNA): TGTGCCAGCAGTGACCTAGACAGATCCTCTGGAAACACCATATATTTT.

The chain combines TRBV5-4 with TRBJ1-2; D is perhaps TRBD1 (5 bases). The CDR3 sequence is 13 residues long. Deletions cut 1 base from V and 4 bases from J, with 8 bases between. Germline loops: CDR1 SGHNT, CDR2 YYREEE (reference sequence). For the CDR3, the DNA is TGTGCCAGCAGCTTGAGGGGCCCCTATGGCTACACCTTC. Translating it yields CASSLRGPYGYTF.

This chain links TRBV5-3 with TRBJ1-2; TRBD1 matches 7 bases. TRBV5-3 is given ORF status, its function remaining uncertain. V trimming: 5 bases; J trimming: 3 bases; junction bases outside the gene matches: 7. The CDR3 contains 14 residues. The CDR3 DNA is TGTGCCAGAAGTCGGGACAGATGGGACTATGGCTACACCTTC. Amino acids: CARSRDRWDYGYTF.